Following are 10 T cell receptor beta chains from one sample sequenced in a study of cytomegalovirus exposure and HLA in healthy donors. Measured with immunoSEQ multiplex PCR; TCRdb has only the in-frame clones, and not every one. This sample carries 200,000 to 250,000 clones, just over 90% of them seen once, and the ten largest clones take approximately 0.99%. The sequenced sample was PBMCs. The receptors were sampled from a woman aged 18-30 years in good health and CMV-seronegative.

The chain has TRBV30 and TRBJ1-1; 9 bases are shared with TRBD1. The V gene end was trimmed by 2 bases and the J gene end by 4 bases; junction bases not matched to a gene: 2. In germline, CDR1 is GTSNPN, CDR2 SVGIG (reference sequence). This CDR3 spans 13 amino acids. CDR3 sequence reads: CAWSRQGVTEAFF. The CDR3 DNA reads as TGTGCCTGGAGTCGACAGGGGGTCACTGAAGCTTTCTTT. The whole variable domain, remainder taken from reference TRBV30 and TRBJ1-1, is SQTIHQWPATLVQPVGSPLSLECTVEGTSNPNLYWYRQAAGRGLQLLFYSVGIGQISSEVPQNLSASRPQDRQFILSSKKLLLSDSGFYLCAWSRQGVTEAFFGQGTRLTVV.

The chain combines TRBV7-2 with TRBJ1-5; D might be TRBD1 (6 bases). V lost 1 base, J lost 5 bases, and 18 bases lay in between. This CDR3 contains 17 residues. CDR1 is SGHTA and CDR2 is FQGNSA in the germline V gene. CDR3 region: CASSLVITGRKHQPQHF. The CDR3 DNA is TGTGCCAGCAGCTTAGTGATCACAGGGCGCAAACATCAGCCCCAGCATTTT. The variable domain in full, with the rest retrieved from reference TRBV7-2 and TRBJ1-5, is GAGVSQSPSNKVTEKGKDVELRCDPISGHTALYWYRQSLGQGLEFLIYFQGNSAPDKSGLPSDRFSAERTGGSVSTLTIQRTQQEDSAVYLCASSLVITGRKHQPQHFGDGTRLSIL.

The sample holds a few counts of this clone. This chain uses TRBV7-9 with TRBJ1-3; D not certain. The CDR3 is 13 residues long. V lost 6 bases and J 0 bases, leaving 6 bases between the germline ends. The germline V gene has CDR1 SEHNR and CDR2 FQNEAQ (reference sequence). CDR3 protein: CASSEYSGNTIYF. In nucleotides, the CDR3 is TGTGCCAGCAGTGAGTACTCTGGAAACACCATATATTTT.

J is TRBJ1-4 and V is TRBV28, with a possible D match to TRBD1 (6 bases). Per germline, CDR1 MDHEN and CDR2 SYDVKM. This CDR3 is 13 amino acids long. V gave up 3 bases and J gave up 8 bases, with 10 bases separating them. CDR3 in amino acids: CASSLGGHEKLFF. As DNA, the CDR3 is TGTGCCAGCAGTTTGGGGGGGCACGAAAAACTGTTTTTT.

The CDR3 DNA follows: TGTGCCAGCAGCTCCGGGACAGGGAATGAAAAACTGTTTTTT. Translated: CASSSGTGNEKLFF. The chain combines TRBV7-9 with TRBJ1-4, with 9 bases fitting TRBD1. Trimming took 4 bases from V and 5 from J; bases not matched to a gene: 2. Germline V gene data show CDR1 as SEHNR and CDR2 as FQNEAQ (reference sequence). The CDR3 consists of 14 residues. The whole variable domain, remainder taken from reference TRBV7-9 and TRBJ1-4, is DTGVSQNPRHKITKRGQNVTFRCDPISEHNRLYWYRQTLGQGPEFLTYFQNEAQLEKSRLLSDRFSAERPKGSFSTLEIQRTEQGDSAMYLCASSSGTGNEKLFFGSGTQLSVL.

The gene calls are TRBV18 and TRBJ2-5, with unresolved D. Germline V CDR1 and CDR2: KGHSH, LQKENI. The CDR3 covers 14 residues. The V end lost 0 bases, the J end lost 0 bases, and 5 bases lay between the germline ends. CDR3 protein: CASSPPADQETQYF. The CDR3 DNA reads TGTGCCAGCTCACCACCGGCGGACCAAGAGACCCAGTACTTC.

This clone was recorded only once. V and J are TRBV30 and TRBJ2-1; the D is unclear. Trimming left V 0 bases short and J 8 bases short, with 11 bases between. The germline V gene has CDR1 GTSNPN and CDR2 SVGIG (reference sequence). The CDR3 contains 13 residues. CDR3 in amino acids: CAWSVGQDYEQFF. The CDR3 DNA follows: TGTGCCTGGAGTGTAGGTCAGGATTATGAGCAGTTCTTC. The full variable domain, rest sourced from reference TRBV30 and TRBJ2-1, is SQTIHQWPATLVQPVGSPLSLECTVEGTSNPNLYWYRQAAGRGLQLLFYSVGIGQISSEVPQNLSASRPQDRQFILSSKKLLLSDSGFYLCAWSVGQDYEQFFGPGTRLTVL.

The rearrangement uses TRBV15 and TRBJ2-5; 10 nucleotides align to TRBD2. Germline trimming cut 3 bases from V and 4 bases from J; bases unmatched to any gene: 14. Germline-derived CDR1 and CDR2 are LNHNV and YYDKDF (reference sequence). The CDR3 length is 18 residues. The CDR3 sequence is CATSSPFVAGGPSETQYF. The CDR3 DNA is TGTGCCACCAGCAGCCCCTTCGTAGCGGGAGGCCCCTCAGAGACCCAGTACTTC.

The chain has TRBV11-2 and TRBJ2-7, with D tentatively TRBD1 (5 bases). The CDR3 totals 16 residues. Looked up from germline, CDR1 is SGHAT and CDR2 is FQNNGV. V lost 1 base to trimming and J lost 0 bases, with 13 bases between them. CDR3 nucleotides: TGTGCCAGCAGCTTAGGCTCGCAGGGCTACTCCTACGAGCAGTACTTC. Its protein product is CASSLGSQGYSYEQYF. Supplemented by reference TRBV11-2 and TRBJ2-7, the full variable domain reads EAGVAQSPRYKIIEKRQSVAFWCNPISGHATLYWYQQILGQGPKLLIQFQNNGVVDDSQLPKDRFSAERLKGVDSTLKIQPAKLEDSAVYLCASSLGSQGYSYEQYFGPGTRLTVT.

This chain joins TRBV15 and TRBJ2-7, with TRBD1 matching 10 bases. V lost 0 bases to trimming and J lost 7 bases; unmatched junction nucleotides: 9. In germline, CDR1 is LNHNV, CDR2 YYDKDF (reference sequence). The CDR3 sequence is 16 residues long. The CDR3 region has the DNA TGTGCCACCAGCAGAGATATCGGGACAGGGGCGGGAGAGCAGTACTTC. It specifies CATSRDIGTGAGEQYF.